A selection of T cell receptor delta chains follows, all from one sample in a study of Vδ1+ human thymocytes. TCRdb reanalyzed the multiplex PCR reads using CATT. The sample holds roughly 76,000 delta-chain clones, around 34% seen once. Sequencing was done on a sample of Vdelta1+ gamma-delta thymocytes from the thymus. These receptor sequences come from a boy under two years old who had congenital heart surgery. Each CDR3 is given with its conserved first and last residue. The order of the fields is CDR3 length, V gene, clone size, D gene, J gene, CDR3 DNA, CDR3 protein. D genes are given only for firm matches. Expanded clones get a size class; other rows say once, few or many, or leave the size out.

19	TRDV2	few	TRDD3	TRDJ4	TGTGCCTGTGATAACGCCATTCTCACTGGGGGATGCGGAGACCGACCCCTGATCTTT	CACDNAILTGGCGDRPLIF
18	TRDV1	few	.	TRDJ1	TGTGCTCTTGAGACAGGCAGGTGGCGGATCACAAACACCGATAAACTCATCTTT	CALETGRWRITNTDKLIF
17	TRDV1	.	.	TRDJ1	TGCGCTCTTGGGGACCTTTCCTACGGATACGCCACCGATAAACTCATCTTT	CALGDLSYGYATDKLIF
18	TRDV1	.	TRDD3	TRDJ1	TGTGCTCTTGGGGATACCTCCCACTACTGGGGGGTCCTCGATAAACTCATCTTT	CALGDTSHYWGVLDKLIF
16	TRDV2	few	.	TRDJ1	TGTGCCTGTGTACCGTCTGGGATAGACGTGAGAGATAAACTCATCTTT	CACVPSGIDVRDKLIF
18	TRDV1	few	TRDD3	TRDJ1	TGTGCTCTTGGGGAACTCCCCGTACTGGGGGATACGCTGAGTAAACTCATCTTT	CALGELPVLGDTLSKLIF
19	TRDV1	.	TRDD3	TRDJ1	TGTGCTCTTGGGGTCAACCTTGATACTGGGGGGTTTTACACCGATAAACTCATCTTT	CALGVNLDTGGFYTDKLIF
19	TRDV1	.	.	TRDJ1	TGTGCTCTTGGGGAACTGGGCCTCCGTGGATACAGAGCTAACGATAAACTCATCTTT	CALGELGLRGYRANDKLIF
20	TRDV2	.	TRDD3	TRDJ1	TGTGCCTGTGACACCGTACCCTATCGTTACTGGGGGTTCCCCACCGATAAACTCATCTTT	CACDTVPYRYWGFPTDKLIF
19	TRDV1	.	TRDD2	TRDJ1	TGTGCTCTGAGAGGGCCTTCCTACTCCTTGGGGGACAACACCGATAAACTCATCTTT	CALRGPSYSLGDNTDKLIF
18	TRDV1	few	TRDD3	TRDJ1	TGTGCTCTCGGCAGTCCCTGGGGGATACCTTCGGGCACCGATAAACTCATCTTT	CALGSPWGIPSGTDKLIF
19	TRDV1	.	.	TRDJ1	TGTGCTCTTGGGGAACGTCGCCTTCCAACTCCGCCATACACCGATAAACTCATCTTT	CALGERRLPTPPYTDKLIF
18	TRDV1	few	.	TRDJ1	TGTGCTCTTGGGGCATTCCCCCCACTGGGACTTTACACCGATAAACTCATCTTT	CALGAFPPLGLYTDKLIF
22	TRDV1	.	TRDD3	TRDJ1	TGTGCTCTTGGGGAACCTCCTTCTGCCTACTGGGGGTCCCCTCCTTTTACCGATAAACTCATCTTT	CALGEPPSAYWGSPPFTDKLIF
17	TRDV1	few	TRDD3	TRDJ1	TGTGCTCTTGGGGACCTTACTGGGGGATACGGGTCCGATAAACTCATCTTT	CALGDLTGGYGSDKLIF
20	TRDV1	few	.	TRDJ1	TGTGCTCTTGGGGAATACTCCCCTCGCTACGTGGGCTCACGAACCGATAAACTCATCTTT	CALGEYSPRYVGSRTDKLIF
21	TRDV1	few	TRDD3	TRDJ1	TGTGCTCTTGGGGGTCGGCCTTCCTACATCCTACTGGGGGATACGAACGATAAACTCATCTTT	CALGGRPSYILLGDTNDKLIF
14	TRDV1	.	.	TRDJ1	TGTGCTCTTGGGGACTTTCCCGCGGGAGGTAAACTCATCTTT	CALGDFPAGGKLIF
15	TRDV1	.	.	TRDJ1	TGTGCTCTTGGGGAACCCGCACGTCTGTCAAATAAACTCATCTTT	CALGEPARLSNKLIF
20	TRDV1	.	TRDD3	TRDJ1	TGTGCCCTTGGGGAACTTTCCCGGCCTAGGACTGGGGACCGACCCGATAAACTCATCTTT	CALGELSRPRTGDRPDKLIF
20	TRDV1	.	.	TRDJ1	TGTGCTCTTGGGGAACCGAGAGGTGTCTGGGCCAATGAAGTCGAGCCTAAACTCATCTTT	CALGEPRGVWANEVEPKLIF
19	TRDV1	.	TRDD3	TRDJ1	TGTGCTCTTGGGGAACTCGCCAATACTGGGGGCCCCGGTTCCGATAAACTCATCTTT	CALGELANTGGPGSDKLIF
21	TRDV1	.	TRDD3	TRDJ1	TGTGCTCTTGGGGACCGGGGTCGGTTCCACGGTGGGGGAATGGACACCGATAAACTCATCTTT	CALGDRGRFHGGGMDTDKLIF
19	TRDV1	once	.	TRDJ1	TGTGCTCTTGGGGAACTCCCCTTAAGTTCGCCATCCTACACCGATAAACTCATCTTT	CALGELPLSSPSYTDKLIF
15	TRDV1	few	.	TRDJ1	TGTGCTCTTGGAGGGGTGTTCCCACACACCGATAAACTCATCTTT	CALGGVFPHTDKLIF
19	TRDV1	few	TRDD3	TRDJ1	TGTGCTCTTGGGGGGATTCAACTACAACTGGGGGATTACACCGATAAACTCATCTTT	CALGGIQLQLGDYTDKLIF
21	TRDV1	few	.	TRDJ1	TGTGCTCTTGGGGAACATCGCTCCGGCCTGGAGGGATTCTGGTACACCGATAAACTCATCTTT	CALGEHRSGLEGFWYTDKLIF
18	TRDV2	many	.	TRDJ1	TGTGCCTGTGACAACTTACTGGCCCGATACCGGTGTTCCGATAAACTCATCTTT	CACDNLLARYRCSDKLIF
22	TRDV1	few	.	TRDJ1	TGTGCTCTTGGGGAACCGGCCTTCCTTACTGGGGGGCATCAGGGATACACCGATAAACTCATCTTT	CALGEPAFLTGGHQGYTDKLIF
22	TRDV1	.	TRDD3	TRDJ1	TGTGCTCTTGGGGCCCCCTCCAATCCCGCTTACTGGGGGATCGGCTACACCGATAAACTCATCTTT	CALGAPSNPAYWGIGYTDKLIF
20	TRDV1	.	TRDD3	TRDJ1	TGTGCTCTTGGGGACCCTTCCCAGTCGTACTGGGGGAGGTACACCGATAAACTCATCTTT	CALGDPSQSYWGRYTDKLIF
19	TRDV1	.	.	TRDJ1	TGTGCTCTTGGGGAACTAGTGGTAACTGGGACCCTCTACACCGATAAACTCATCTTT	CALGELVVTGTLYTDKLIF
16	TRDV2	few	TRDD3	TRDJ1	TGTGCCTGTGACACAGCCCGCGGTGGGGATAGTGTGGGACTCATCTTT	CACDTARGGDSVGLIF
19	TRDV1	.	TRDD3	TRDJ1	TGTGCTCTTGGGGAACTAGGACTGGGGGAACCTCCTTACACCGATAAACTCATCTTT	CALGELGLGEPPYTDKLIF
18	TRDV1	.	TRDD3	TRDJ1	TGTGCTCTTGGGGAACTAGGCCCACTGGGGGGATACACCGATAAACTCATCTTT	CALGELGPLGGYTDKLIF
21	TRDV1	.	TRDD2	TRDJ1	TGTGCTCTTGGGGAACTAGCGGGCCCCTTCCTAGTTGGGGGCTACACCGATAAACTCATCTTT	CALGELAGPFLVGGYTDKLIF
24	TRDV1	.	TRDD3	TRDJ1	TGTGCTCTTGGGGAACTCCCAGTCCGTGCCTGTCGTAGGGGGGATCCCGCGTACACCGATAAACTCATCTTT	CALGELPVRACRRGDPAYTDKLIF
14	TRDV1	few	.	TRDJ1	TGTGCTCTTGGGGAACTCCGCCTCAGCGATAAACTCATCTTT	CALGELRLSDKLIF
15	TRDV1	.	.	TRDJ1	TGTGCTCTTGGGGAACACGTATCTAGTACCGATAAACTCATCTTT	CALGEHVSSTDKLIF
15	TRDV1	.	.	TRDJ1	TGTGCTCTTGGTCCAAGGCGGCGGGGCACCGATAAACTCATCTTT	CALGPRRRGTDKLIF
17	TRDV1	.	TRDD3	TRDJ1	TGTGCTCTTGGGGAACTAGTACCTACTTCACTGGGGGATAAACTCATCTTT	CALGELVPTSLGDKLIF
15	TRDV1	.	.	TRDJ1	TGTGCTCTTGGGGAATTCCCCCTAGACACCGATAAACTCATCTTT	CALGEFPLDTDKLIF
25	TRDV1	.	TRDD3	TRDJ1	TGTGCTCTTGGGGACCTAAATCTCCAATGCACCAGGTTGGGGGGATACGCGTGGTACACCGATAAACTCATCTTT	CALGDLNLQCTRLGGYAWYTDKLIF
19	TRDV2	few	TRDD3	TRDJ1	TGTGCCTGTGACACCATCTGGACACTGGGGGGTGGGGGTACCGATAAACTCATCTTT	CACDTIWTLGGGGTDKLIF
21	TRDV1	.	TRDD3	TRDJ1	TGTGCTCTTGGGGACTCGCCCTCCGCCTGGGGGATGGAACTTTACACCGATAAACTCATCTTT	CALGDSPSAWGMELYTDKLIF
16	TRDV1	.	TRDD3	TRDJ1	TGTGCTCTGATTCCCGCTTTTACTGGGGGAGGCTATAAACTCATCTTT	CALIPAFTGGGYKLIF
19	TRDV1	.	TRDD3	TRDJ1	TGTGCTCTTGGGGAAAACTCCTGCCTAAGAGACTGGGGGGCAGATAAACTCATCTTT	CALGENSCLRDWGADKLIF
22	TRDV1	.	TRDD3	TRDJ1	TGTGCTCTTGGGGAACCATTCTTGCCCTTTATACTGGGGGATACGGAATACGATAAACTCATCTTT	CALGEPFLPFILGDTEYDKLIF
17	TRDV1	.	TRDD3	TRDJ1	TGTGCTCTTGGGGAACGGAAACTGGGGGATGACGCCGATAAACTCATCTTT	CALGERKLGDDADKLIF
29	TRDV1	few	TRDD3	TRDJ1	TGTGCTCTTGGGGAACGGACTCCCTGGGGGATACCACACCACCAACCACTTGAGTCACGACCTTGGTACACCGATAAACTCATCTTT	CALGERTPWGIPHHQPLESRPWYTDKLIF
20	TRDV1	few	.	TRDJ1	TGTGCTCTTGGGGTCACGGCCGTTCCTGGGGTATACCTCAACACCGATAAACTCATCTTT	CALGVTAVPGVYLNTDKLIF
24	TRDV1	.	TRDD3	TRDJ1	TGTGCTCTTGGGGAACTAGGTCTCCTACGAGTCGAGAAGACTGGGGGATACTCCGTTAATAAACTCATCTTT	CALGELGLLRVEKTGGYSVNKLIF
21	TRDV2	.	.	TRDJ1	.	CACDTFWDWGLRNPVGDKLIF
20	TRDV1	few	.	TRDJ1	TGTGCTCTTGGGGAAACGGCCTTCCATCGCTCTACTGTTGTGGCCGATAAACTCATCTTT	CALGETAFHRSTVVADKLIF
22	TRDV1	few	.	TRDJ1	TGTGCTCTTGGGGAGCGGCCTTCCTTTCTACTGGGGGCCACGGCGTACACCGATAAACTCATCTTT	CALGERPSFLLGATAYTDKLIF